Listed here are 32 T cell receptor beta chains from one sample, sequenced in a study of read filtering for tumor transcriptome and immune sequencing. This library used around 400 ng RNA and molecular barcoded adaptors spanning alpha/delta and beta/gamma chains. TCRdb re-called the reads through MiXCR, storing one row per CDR3 protein. The table shows approximately 150,000 distinct CDR3 sequences, with approximately 13% occurring only once. The material sequenced was a population of CD138-negative cells sorted from bone marrow. The source of these receptors is a donor at least 40 years old with multiple myeloma.

This clonotype was counted ten times or more. The chain links TRBV7-2 to TRBJ2-1; no clear D gene. The V end was cut by 3 bases, the J end by 5 bases, with 14 bases between. Germline V lookup: CDR1 SGHTA, CDR2 FQGNSA. The CDR3 runs 15 residues. CDR3 amino acids: CASSFNSHGHNEQFF. The CDR3 DNA is TGTGCCAGCAGCTTCAATTCTCACGGCCACAATGAGCAGTTCTTC.

The sample holds many counts of this clonotype. The chain employs TRBV29-1 and TRBJ2-1; 10 nucleotides align to TRBD1. CDR3 size: 14 residues. V was clipped by 6 bases and J by 3 bases; unmatched bases: 5. CDR1 is SQVTM and CDR2 is ANQGSEA in the germline V gene. The CDR3 here is CSVSGTGDYNEQFF. The DNA of the CDR3 is TGCAGCGTCTCCGGGACAGGGGACTACAATGAGCAGTTCTTC.

This clonotype was seen ten or more times. The chain links TRBV5-1 to TRBJ2-5; D might be TRBD1 (7 bases). This CDR3 has 14 residues. V was trimmed by 4 bases and J by 5 bases, leaving 15 bases between them. CDR1 is SGHRS and CDR2 is YFSETQ in the germline V gene. The CDR3 nucleotides read TGCGCCAGCAGCCATCAGGGGGGCGCGGAGACCCAGTACTTC. It translates to CASSHQGGAETQYF. The full variable domain, in which reference TRBV5-1 and TRBJ2-5 provide the parts outside the CDR3, is KAGVTQTPRYLIKTRGQQVTLSCSPISGHRSVSWYQQTPGQGLQFLFEYFSETQRNKGNFPGRFSGRQFSNSRSEMNVSTLELGDSALYLCASSHQGGAETQYFGPGTRLLVL.

In its sample, this clonotype was seen many times. J is TRBJ1-6 and V is TRBV7-9; no clear D gene. The CDR3 extends over 14 amino acids. V was pared by 1 base and J by 10 bases, with 11 bases between. Germline-derived CDR1 and CDR2 are SEHNR and FQNEAQ (reference sequence). The CDR3 spells CASSLGQLGSPLHF. CDR3 sequence (DNA): TGTGCCAGCAGCTTAGGGCAATTAGGGTCACCCCTCCACTTT.

This clonotype was recorded at least ten times. This chain uses TRBV5-1 with TRBJ2-5; possibly TRBD1 or TRBD2 for D (5 bases each). CDR1 and CDR2 from the germline V gene are SGHRS and YFSETQ. This CDR3 has 13 amino acids. Trimming shortened V by 2 bases and J by 1 base, and 6 bases separated the two germline ends. The CDR3 DNA reads as TGCGCCAGCAGCTTCGGGACCCAAGAGACCCAGTACTTC. Its translation is CASSFGTQETQYF.

This clonotype was counted at least ten times. The chain joins TRBV12-3 or TRBV12-4 to TRBJ2-1; D gene unclear. The CDR3 contains 13 residues. V was cut by 3 bases and J by 5 bases, with 8 bases left in between. CDR3 nucleotide sequence: TGTGCCAGCAGTTTGAACGGTAACAATGAGCAGTTCTTC. Translation gives CASSLNGNNEQFF.

Concerning this clonotype itself: Mismatch with germline at one junction end may stem from a read error. V is TRBV24-1 and J is TRBJ2-7, with D possibly called TRBD1 or TRBD2 (5 bases each). Per germline, CDR1 KGHDR and CDR2 SFDVKD. The CDR3 totals 12 residues. The CDR3 protein is CAISARGGEQYF. Here the CDR3 DNA reads TGTGCCATCAGTGCTCGGGGCGGCGAGCAGTACTTC.

This clonotype was seen ten or more times. This chain links TRBV12-3 or TRBV12-4 with TRBJ2-2, with unresolved D. The CDR3 is 13 amino acids. V was shortened by 8 bases and J by 2 bases, with 9 bases between the two germline ends. The CDR3 DNA sequence: TGTGCCAGCGGCCAGTCAAACACCGGGGAGCTGTTTTTT. This sequence encodes CASGQSNTGELFF.

This clonotype has ten or more counts. This chain joins TRBV7-9 and TRBJ1-1; 7 nucleotides align to TRBD1. The ends lost 5 bases at V and 7 bases at J; junction bases unmatched: 4. Germline V lookup: CDR1 SEHNR, CDR2 FQNEAQ (reference sequence). This CDR3 region has 12 residues. The CDR3 loop reads CASSAQGGEAFF. In nucleotides, the CDR3 is TGTGCCAGCAGCGCCCAGGGGGGTGAAGCTTTCTTT.

This clonotype was seen ten or more times. The J gene is TRBJ1-1, the V gene TRBV6-5; D unresolved. The CDR3 totals 13 residues. V was shortened by 8 bases and J by 3 bases, with 13 bases between the two germline ends. CDR1 MNHEY and CDR2 SVGAGI come from the germline V gene. The CDR3 protein is CASRRQRDTEAFF. The CDR3 DNA sequence: TGTGCCAGCCGCCGCCAGAGGGACACTGAAGCTTTCTTT.

This clonotype was counted between two and nine times. With a much larger clone just one base away, this may be a read error. The genes are TRBV29-1 and TRBJ2-1; perhaps D is TRBD1 or TRBD2 (5 bases each). CDR1 is SQVTM and CDR2 is ANQGSEA in the germline V gene. The CDR3 extends over 13 amino acids. Trimming took 5 bases from V and 8 from J, leaving 16 bases between them. CDR3 bases: TGCAGCGTTAGGGACCCATCACACGATGAGCAGTTCTTC. It codes for CSVRDPSHDEQFF.

This clonotype was seen ten or more times. The chain employs TRBV18 and TRBJ1-5, with D maybe TRBD1 (6 bases). The CDR3 consists of 15 residues. Per the germline V gene, CDR1 is KGHSH and CDR2 is LQKENI. Deletions cut 4 bases from V and 4 bases from J, with 14 bases between. The CDR3 bases are TGTGCCAGCTCACTCAGAAATGGACAGAATCAGCCCCAGCATTTT. Translating gives CASSLRNGQNQPQHF.

This clonotype has ten or more counts. The chain carries TRBV6-2 or TRBV6-3 and TRBJ2-1; 7 nucleotides align to TRBD1. The V gene's germline CDR1 is MNHEY and CDR2 SVGEGT. V trimming: 8 bases; J trimming: 3 bases; junction bases outside the gene matches: 7. The CDR3 sequence is 14 residues long. For the CDR3, the DNA is TGTGCCAGCGGCCGACAGGGAGTCTACAATGAGCAGTTCTTC. Translating gives CASGRQGVYNEQFF.

This clonotype has ten or more counts. The V and J genes are TRBV11-3 and TRBJ2-3; 8 nucleotides match TRBD1. CDR1 is SGHNT, CDR2 YENEEA, per germline. The V and J ends lost 5 bases and 0 bases, in that order; junction bases with no gene match: 4. The CDR3 runs 15 residues. The CDR3 loop is CASSPGGPSTDTQYF. The CDR3 coding sequence is TGTGCCAGCAGCCCAGGGGGCCCTAGCACAGATACGCAGTATTTT.

Ten or more counts support this clonotype. The chain links TRBV11-2 to TRBJ2-7; TRBD2 matches 9 bases. The trim removed 8 bases at V and 7 bases at J, leaving 21 bases unmatched. CDR1 is SGHAT, CDR2 FQNNGV, per germline. This CDR3 is built from 17 residues. This CDR3 reads CASGPVSSGSGLGEQYF. Here the CDR3 DNA reads TGTGCCAGCGGACCCGTCAGTAGCGGGAGCGGGCTGGGGGAGCAGTACTTC.

This clonotype was detected ten times or more. The gene calls are TRBV6-1 and TRBJ1-1; D may be TRBD1 (6 bases). Looked up from germline, CDR1 is MNHNS and CDR2 is SASEGT. This CDR3 spans 13 amino acids. Trimming removed 6 bases at V and 4 bases at J, with 12 bases between. For the CDR3, the DNA is TGTGCCAGCAGCGCCAGGGGAGGCACTGAAGCTTTCTTT. Translation gives CASSARGGTEAFF.

About this clonotype itself: A much bigger clone sits one base away, suggesting this may be a read error. The V and J genes are TRBV6-5 and TRBJ1-5, with 8 bases identical to TRBD1. The CDR3 consists of 17 residues. From germline, CDR1 is MNHEY and CDR2 SVGAGI. In DNA form, the CDR3 reads TGTGCCGGCAGCCTGACAGGGGAGGACTATAGCAATCAGCCCCAGCATTTT. It encodes CAGSLTGEDYSNQPQHF.

This clonotype was seen repeatedly, ten times or more. The J gene is TRBJ2-1, the V gene TRBV24-1; TRBD1 matches 7 bases. The J segment lost 10 bases and the V segment lost 3 bases, leaving 11 bases of the junction unmatched. Germline CDR1 is KGHDR and CDR2 is SFDVKD. The CDR3 is made up of 15 amino acids. The CDR3 coding sequence is TGTGCCACCAGTGATCCCCGACAGGGAAGGAACGAGCAGTTCTTC. This codes for CATSDPRQGRNEQFF.

The table lists this clonotype with many counts. CDR3 sequence: CASSPTRIEGGGYTF. The CDR3 DNA follows: TGTGCCAGCAGCCCCACTCGGATTGAAGGTGGTGGCTACACCTTC. The J gene is TRBJ1-2, the V gene TRBV7-9; no reliable D call. This CDR3 spans 15 amino acids. Germline loops: CDR1 SEHNR, CDR2 FQNEAQ (reference sequence). V was shortened by 5 bases and J by 7 bases, with 20 bases between the two germline ends.

A few counts support this clonotype. The rearrangement uses TRBV11-3 and TRBJ2-7; 8 bases align to TRBD2. The CDR3 sequence is 16 residues long. The V segment lost 6 bases and the J segment 0 bases; nucleotides outside the gene matches: 10. Germline-derived CDR1 and CDR2 are SGHNT and YENEEA. CDR3 loop: CASSSTLAVYSYEQYF. As DNA, the CDR3 is TGTGCCAGCAGTTCAACACTAGCGGTGTACTCCTACGAGCAGTACTTC. Full variable domain (outside the CDR3, taken from reference TRBV11-3 and TRBJ2-7): EAGVVQSPRYKIIEKKQPVAFWCNPISGHNTLYWYLQNLGQGPELLIRYENEEAVDDSQLPKDRFSAERLKGVDSTLKIQPAELGDSAVYLCASSSTLAVYSYEQYFGPGTRLTVT.

This clonotype was detected a few times. The chain has TRBV27 and TRBJ2-7, with 7 bases matching TRBD1. Losses at the gene ends were 7 bases for V and 0 bases for J; bases not matched to a gene: 6. In germline, CDR1 is MNHEY, CDR2 SMNVEV (reference sequence). CDR3 length: 14 amino acids. The chain's CDR3 is CASINTGDSYEQYF. CDR3 bases: TGTGCCAGCATAAATACAGGGGACTCCTACGAGCAGTACTTC.

This clonotype was seen ten or more times. The gene calls are TRBV18 and TRBJ2-1, with D possibly TRBD2 on 7 matching bases. The V end was cut by 3 bases, the J end by 7 bases, with 16 bases between. CDR1 is KGHSH, CDR2 LQKENI, per germline. This CDR3 comprises 15 residues. This chain's CDR3 is CASSPSGGQKNEQFF. DNA of the CDR3: TGTGCCAGCTCACCTTCCGGGGGGCAGAAGAATGAGCAGTTCTTC.

Comments on this clonotype: One base away lies a much larger clone, so this may be a sequencing read error. The J gene is TRBJ2-3, the V gene TRBV3-1; 14 positions agree with TRBD2. V trimming: 8 bases; J trimming: 3 bases; junction bases outside the gene matches: 7. CDR3 length: 16 residues. Germline CDR1 is LGHDT and CDR2 is YNNKEL (reference sequence). The CDR3 region has the DNA TGTGCCAGCGGCTGGCGGACTAGCGGGAGGACAGATACGCAGTATTTT. Translated, it gives CASGWRTSGRTDTQYF.

This clonotype was seen at least ten times. The chain couples TRBV20-1 to TRBJ2-1, with D uncertain. This CDR3 is built from 12 residues. In germline, CDR1 is DFQATT, CDR2 SNEGSKA (reference sequence). The V end lost 5 bases, the J end lost 4 bases, and 9 bases lay between the germline ends. For the CDR3, the DNA is TGCAGTGCTGAGGACCGTTACAATGAGCAGTTCTTC. Residues: CSAEDRYNEQFF.

The chain has TRBV4-1 and TRBJ1-2, with TRBD1 as a possible D gene (6 bases). CDR3 length: 15 amino acids. Germline V gene lookup returns CDR1 MGHRA and CDR2 YSYEKL. The germline V and J ends were trimmed by 1 base and 4 bases, with 13 bases remaining between them. CDR3 amino acids: CASSQGRQVIYGYTF. As DNA, the CDR3 is TGCGCCAGCAGCCAAGGTCGACAGGTGATCTATGGCTACACCTTC.

In its sample, this clonotype was seen many times. V is TRBV6-6 and J is TRBJ2-2; either TRBD1 or TRBD2 may fit D (5 bases each). This CDR3 comprises 16 residues. From germline, CDR1 is MNHNY and CDR2 SVGAGI (reference sequence). V was cut by 0 bases and J by 6 bases, with 14 bases left in between. The CDR3 loop is CASSYSRAGFAGELFF. In DNA form, the CDR3 reads TGTGCCAGCAGTTACTCGAGGGCAGGGTTCGCCGGGGAGCTGTTTTTT.

This clonotype was picked up many times. This sequence joins TRBV15 and TRBJ2-5, with 8 bases lining up with TRBD1. V shed 3 bases, J shed 5 bases, and the junction held 2 bases outside the gene matches. The CDR3 contains 13 residues. Germline V gene lookup returns CDR1 LNHNV and CDR2 YYDKDF (reference sequence). The CDR3 reads CATSRDRDETQYF. In nucleotides, the CDR3 is TGTGCCACCAGCAGGGACAGGGATGAGACCCAGTACTTC.

This clonotype was found many times. V usage is TRBV20-1 and J usage is TRBJ2-5; 11 positions agree with TRBD2. In germline, CDR1 is DFQATT, CDR2 SNEGSKA (reference sequence). V was clipped by 6 bases and J by 4 bases; unmatched bases: 10. The CDR3 loop spans 15 amino acids. The CDR3 nucleotides read TGCAGTGCAGCCCCGGGACTAGCGGTTATAGAGACCCAGTACTTC. This encodes CSAAPGLAVIETQYF.

Note on this clonotype: This may arise from a read error, as a much more abundant clone is one base away. The genes are TRBV29-1 and TRBJ1-2; TRBD1 might be the D (5 bases). Germline values: CDR1 SQVTM, CDR2 ANQGSEA. V lost 6 bases to trimming and J lost 7 bases, with 18 bases between them. This CDR3 is 13 amino acids long. In DNA, the CDR3 is TGCAGCGTCCCCTCACGGGGCGCGTTTGGCTACACCTTC. Amino acid sequence: CSVPSRGAFGYTF.

Points on this clonotype: A much larger clonotype is one base distant, so this may be a read error. This chain joins TRBV2 and TRBJ2-7, with D possibly TRBD2 on 6 matching bases. This CDR3 is 16 amino acids long. Germline V CDR1 and CDR2: SNHLY, FYNNEI. The CDR3 loop is CASNEGGWGEESEQYF. The DNA for the CDR3 is TGTGCCAGCAATGAAGGTGGTTGGGGGGAGGAGAGCGAGCAGTACTTC.

As concerns this clonotype: A much larger clonotype is one base distant, so this may be a read error. This chain joins TRBV11-2 and TRBJ2-1; D gene uncertain. Germline V lookup: CDR1 SGHAT, CDR2 FQNNGV. The CDR3 extends over 13 amino acids. Trimming took 2 bases from V and 12 from J, leaving 14 bases between them. The CDR3 reads CASSLLPGLGQFF. CDR3 DNA sequence: TGTGCCAGCAGCTTATTGCCCGGGCTGGGGCAGTTCTTC.

V is TRBV7-9 and J is TRBJ2-5; D not certain. This CDR3 contains 14 residues. Germline V gene lookup returns CDR1 SEHNR and CDR2 FQNEAQ (reference sequence). Trimming took off 0 bases at V and 2 bases at J, with 7 bases between the two ends. The CDR3 here is CASSLAVFQETQYF. In nucleotides, the CDR3 is TGTGCCAGCAGCTTAGCTGTTTTTCAAGAGACCCAGTACTTC.